One and the same sample provided the 14 T cell receptor beta chains below, sequenced in a study of blood T cell repertoires in COVID-19. Clones were read by immunoSEQ multiplex PCR, and TCRdb kept only the in-frame ones, dropping some. The sample holds 100,000 or so clones, roughly 82% seen once. Material: peripheral blood. The receptors shown here come from a man older than 75 with acute or convalescent COVID-19.

V is TRBV28 and J is TRBJ1-5; tentatively, D is TRBD1 (5 bases). Germline V gene lookup returns CDR1 MDHEN and CDR2 SYDVKM. V gave up 4 bases and J gave up 3 bases, with 13 bases separating them. This CDR3 has 15 residues. DNA of the CDR3: TGTGCCAGCAGTTCACCCCGACAGTACAATCAGCCCCAGCATTTT. Translation gives CASSSPRQYNQPQHF.

The genes are TRBV29-1 and TRBJ2-4, with D possibly being TRBD2 (5 bases). Trimming took off 7 bases at V and 9 bases at J, with 10 bases between the two ends. The CDR3 runs to 10 residues. Germline CDR1 is SQVTM and CDR2 is ANQGSEA. The CDR3: CSGGEGIQYF. The CDR3 bases are TGCAGCGGGGGAGAGGGCATTCAGTACTTC.

This sequence joins TRBV5-1 and TRBJ1-4; no firm D call. Trimming took off 4 bases at V and 5 bases at J, with 18 bases between the two ends. Germline CDR1 and CDR2: SGHRS and YFSETQ. This CDR3 has 16 residues. The CDR3 spells CASSPSDGKSNEKLFF. The DNA for the CDR3 is TGCGCCAGCAGCCCTTCCGACGGGAAATCAAATGAAAAACTGTTTTTT. The complete variable domain, with remaining parts taken from reference TRBV5-1 and TRBJ1-4, reads KAGVTQTPRYLIKTRGQQVTLSCSPISGHRSVSWYQQTPGQGLQFLFEYFSETQRNKGNFPGRFSGRQFSNSRSEMNVSTLELGDSALYLCASSPSDGKSNEKLFFGSGTQLSVL.

In this sample, this clone turned up once. This chain connects TRBV19 to TRBJ1-3; D not resolved. The CDR3 covers 14 residues. The germline V gene has CDR1 LNHDA and CDR2 SQIVND (reference sequence). V was pared by 3 bases and J by 0 bases, with 6 bases between. CDR3 in DNA: TGTGCCAGTAGTATGGGCACCTCTGGAAACACCATATATTTT. Translating gives CASSMGTSGNTIYF.

This chain uses TRBV7-2 with TRBJ2-3, with 12 bases fitting TRBD1. The CDR3 is 16 amino acids. Trimming took 5 bases from V and 5 from J; bases not matched to a gene: 8. CDR1 SGHTA and CDR2 FQGNSA come from the germline V gene. CDR3 sequence (DNA): TGTGCCAGCAGCACCGGGGACAGGGGGCCGGAAGATACGCAGTATTTT. Translated, it gives CASSTGDRGPEDTQYF.

The chain is built from TRBV5-1 and TRBJ1-4; no firm D call. V lost 2 bases to trimming and J lost 7 bases, with 12 bases between them. CDR3 size: 14 residues. CDR1 SGHRS and CDR2 YFSETQ come from the germline V gene. CDR3 nucleotides: TGCGCCAGCAGCTTAGACGGGGAGGGTGAAAAACTGTTTTTT. It translates to CASSLDGEGEKLFF.

J is TRBJ1-1 and V is TRBV18, with 8 positions matching TRBD1. The CDR3 spans 15 residues. Germline loops: CDR1 KGHSH, CDR2 LQKENI. Losses at the gene ends were 6 bases for V and 1 base for J; bases not matched to a gene: 7. The CDR3 region is CASSPRGLANTEAFF. The CDR3 DNA reads as TGTGCCAGCTCTCCCAGGGGGCTGGCGAACACTGAAGCTTTCTTT.

In nucleotides, the CDR3 is TGTGCCACCAGTGATCCCTCTCAGGGTGCGAACACTGAAGCTTTCTTT. This codes for CATSDPSQGANTEAFF. This chain joins TRBV24-1 and TRBJ1-1; D is possibly TRBD1 (5 bases). V was clipped by 3 bases and J by 1 base, with 14 bases between them. The CDR3 spans 16 residues. CDR1 KGHDR and CDR2 SFDVKD come from the germline V gene.

This sequence joins TRBV18 and TRBJ1-5, with a possible D match to TRBD1 (5 bases). This CDR3 region has 16 residues. Germline V gives CDR1 KGHSH, CDR2 LQKENI. Trimming removed 2 bases from V and 1 base from J, with 12 bases in between. The CDR3 sequence: CASSPTQGRSNQPQHF. DNA of the CDR3: TGTGCCAGCTCACCAACTCAGGGAAGGAGCAATCAGCCCCAGCATTTT.

The chain uses TRBV6-6 and TRBJ2-2, with D possibly TRBD2 on 5 matching bases. The CDR3 is 16 amino acids. Germline V CDR1 and CDR2: MNHNY, SVGAGI (reference sequence). V lost 2 bases, J lost 7 bases, and 17 bases lay in between. The CDR3 sequence is CASSYVDEGLNGELFF. The DNA of the CDR3 is TGTGCCAGCAGTTACGTTGATGAGGGCCTAAACGGGGAGCTGTTTTTT.

This chain links TRBV9 with TRBJ2-3, with TRBD2 as a possible D gene (6 bases). This CDR3 is 15 amino acids long. Germline CDR1 SGDLS, CDR2 YYNGEE. The V end lost 4 bases, the J end lost 3 bases, and 15 bases lay between the germline ends. The CDR3 spells CASSQSGLQTDTQYF. The DNA for the CDR3 is TGTGCCAGCAGCCAATCGGGACTTCAGACAGATACGCAGTATTTT. The full variable domain, completed using reference TRBV9 and TRBJ2-3, is DSGVTQTPKHLITATGQRVTLRCSPRSGDLSVYWYQQSLDQGLQFLIQYYNGEERAKGNILERFSAQQFPDLHSELNLSSLELGDSALYFCASSQSGLQTDTQYFGPGTRLTVL.

The sample holds one count of this clone. V gene TRBV15 combines with J gene TRBJ2-2; D gene uncertain. Trimming removed 0 bases from V and 5 bases from J, with 4 bases in between. Germline V CDR1 and CDR2: LNHNV, YYDKDF (reference sequence). This CDR3 is 13 amino acids long. The CDR3 bases are TGTGCCACCAGCAGAGATATAACCGGGGAGCTGTTTTTT. It yields the protein CATSRDITGELFF.

The chain carries TRBV2 and TRBJ2-4; TRBD1 is a possible D gene (5 bases). CDR3 length equals 11 residues. V lost 7 bases and J lost 9, with 10 bases in between. Germline V lookup: CDR1 SNHLY, CDR2 FYNNEI. CDR3: CASTQGSIQYF. The CDR3 region has the DNA TGTGCCAGCACTCAGGGATCCATTCAGTACTTC. Based on the CDR3 plus reference TRBV2 and TRBJ2-4, the full variable domain is EPEVTQTPSHQVTQMGQEVILRCVPISNHLYFYWYRQILGQKVEFLVSFYNNEISEKSEIFDDQFSVERPDGSNFTLKIRSTKLEDSAMYFCASTQGSIQYFGAGTRLSVL.

The chain recombines TRBV15 with TRBJ1-4; TRBD1 agrees at 7 bases. CDR1 and CDR2 (germline): LNHNV, YYDKDF (reference sequence). The CDR3 spans 15 residues. Trimming cost V 2 bases and J 7 bases; bases outside gene matches: 7. The CDR3 protein is CATSRRDRVGEKLFF. CDR3 in DNA: TGTGCCACCAGCAGAAGAGACAGGGTGGGTGAAAAACTGTTTTTT.